This record concerns one TCR beta chain sequence. Its target is not known. The sample comes from a study of cytomegalovirus exposure and HLA in healthy donors. Whole-study results and caveats: TCR beta chain V- and J-gene trimming was linked, in a later analysis, to a missense variant in DCLRE1C. Highly shared sequence variants in one cluster were likely a sequencing artifact.

The primer mix had 60 Vbeta and 13 Jbeta primers. Original handling: In a later analysis, around 11 million of some 80 million unique beta chains occurred in at least two donors. The protocol was immunoSEQ multiplex PCR, while the TCRdb copy is restricted to in-frame clones and leaves out a portion. V, J and clone size are those of that table, while D and trimming were read from the DNA. The sample includes 150,000 to 200,000 clones, roughly 80% of them seen just once. The germline V gene encodes CDR1 SEHNR and CDR2 FQNEAQ (reference sequence). CDR3 length: 15 residues. The trim removed 3 bases at V and 3 bases at J, leaving 6 bases unmatched.

The gene calls are TRBV7-9 and TRBJ2-5; 8 bases agree with TRBD2. Sequenced input: PBMCs. This clonotype originated in a man aged 30 to 39 in good health and CMV-seropositive. This CDR3 reads CASSFGRGAKETQYF. CDR3 nucleotides: TGTGCCAGCAGCTTTGGGCGGGGGGCAAAAGAGACCCAGTACTTC.